These 2 T cell receptor beta chains originate from one sample sequenced in a study of response to subunit inactivated influenza vaccine. TCRdb called the RT-PCR reads again in MiXCR, with one record for every CDR3 protein. Of approximately 700,000 distinct CDR3 sequences in the sample, roughly 14% were seen once. The sequenced sample was PBMCs from blood, obtained about 12 days after vaccination. Receptor source: a man aged 50-60 years who received an inactivated influenza vaccine.

The chain links TRBV4-1 to TRBJ1-2; D is undetermined. Trimming removed 0 bases at V and 8 bases at J, with 13 bases between. Germline CDR1 MGHRA, CDR2 YSYEKL. This CDR3 comprises 14 residues. The CDR3 coding sequence is TGCGCCAGCAGCCAAGATCTGACCACGGGAGGCTACACCTTC. It codes for CASSQDLTTGGYTF.

The V and J genes are TRBV28 and TRBJ2-5, with D possibly matching TRBD2 (6 bases). The CDR3 has 14 residues. Germline V lookup: CDR1 MDHEN, CDR2 SYDVKM. The V gene lost 3 bases and the J gene lost 1 base, with 9 bases spanning the gap. In DNA form, the CDR3 reads TGTGCCAGCAGTTTCTTGGGACTCCAAGAGACCCAGTACTTC. Translation: CASSFLGLQETQYF.